The 8 T cell receptor beta chains below come from one sample, sequenced in a study of blood T cell repertoires in COVID-19. Clones were sequenced by immunoSEQ multiplex PCR, and TCRdb holds only the in-frame ones, with some missing. The sample holds approximately 110,000 clones, 85% to 90% seen once. The specimen was peripheral blood. The receptors here all came from a woman aged 60 to 75 with COVID-19, enrolled during active disease.

This clone was seen only a few times. The chain combines TRBV18 with TRBJ2-3; 16 bases agree with TRBD2. CDR3 length equals 17 residues. CDR1 KGHSH and CDR2 LQKENI come from the germline V gene. V lost 4 bases, J lost 4 bases, and 5 bases stayed unmatched. The CDR3 is CASSLQGLAGGPDTQYF. For the CDR3, the DNA is TGTGCCAGCTCACTCCAGGGACTAGCGGGGGGGCCAGATACGCAGTATTTT.

The chain is built from TRBV7-3 and TRBJ2-1; 10 bases are a match to TRBD2. CDR1 SGHTA and CDR2 FQGTGA come from the germline V gene. The CDR3 consists of 17 residues. Unmatched junction bases numbered 16, after V lost 4 bases and J lost 10 bases. CDR3 coding DNA: TGTGCCAGCAGCTCAAAAAACCCGCCCGGGACTAGCGACGAGCAGTTCTTC. As protein: CASSSKNPPGTSDEQFF.

The J gene is TRBJ1-1, the V gene TRBV6-5; no clear D. Deletions cut 5 bases from V and 6 bases from J, with 7 bases between. CDR1 MNHEY and CDR2 SVGAGI come from the germline V gene. This CDR3 is built from 11 residues. As DNA, the CDR3 is TGTGCCAGCAGTCGGTACCCTGAAGCTTTCTTT. This codes for CASSRYPEAFF.

V is TRBV15 and J is TRBJ1-2, with 9 bases lining up with TRBD1. From germline, CDR1 is LNHNV and CDR2 YYDKDF (reference sequence). Losses at the gene ends were 0 bases for V and 7 bases for J; bases not matched to a gene: 6. The CDR3 runs 15 residues. DNA of the CDR3: TGTGCCACCAGCAGAGATGGGACAGGGTCTGGTGGCTACACCTTC. It specifies CATSRDGTGSGGYTF.

The rearrangement uses TRBV5-6 and TRBJ2-6; maybe TRBD2 (5 bases). The CDR3 has 19 amino acids. V lost 5 bases and J 0 bases, leaving 21 bases between the germline ends. Looked up from germline, CDR1 is SGHDT and CDR2 is YYEEEE. The chain's CDR3 is CASSQKTGTAFSGANVLTF. CDR3 bases: TGTGCCAGCAGTCAAAAAACGGGAACTGCTTTCTCTGGGGCCAACGTCCTGACTTTC.

V and J are TRBV4-2 and TRBJ1-5; D not certain. The V gene's germline CDR1 is LGHNA and CDR2 YNFKEQ. V was shortened by 1 base and J by 0 bases, with 10 bases between the two germline ends. CDR3 length: 16 amino acids. The CDR3 protein is CASSQALYDSNQPQHF. The CDR3 coding sequence is TGTGCCAGCAGCCAAGCGCTCTATGATAGCAATCAGCCCCAGCATTTT.

The chain carries TRBV5-1 and TRBJ1-4; D gene uncertain. Germline V gene sequence: CDR1 SGHRS, CDR2 YFSETQ. V was trimmed by 0 bases and J by 8 bases, leaving 14 bases between them. This CDR3 region has 15 residues. The CDR3 DNA is TGCGCCAGCAGCTTGGGCCGGGGAGAAAACGAAAAACTGTTTTTT. It is translated as CASSLGRGENEKLFF.

The chain has TRBV27 and TRBJ1-6; D gene ambiguous. Per germline, CDR1 MNHEY and CDR2 SMNVEV (reference sequence). V gave up 0 bases and J gave up 4 bases, with 10 bases separating them. CDR3 length equals 16 residues. This chain's CDR3 is CASSLSGVPYNSPLHF. CDR3 nucleotide sequence: TGTGCCAGCAGTTTATCCGGGGTGCCTTATAATTCACCCCTCCACTTT.